A single T cell receptor (beta chain) is shown here with its context. The antigen it recognizes is unknown. No per-base quality is available; no much larger clone lies one base away. This sample stems from a study of cytomegalovirus exposure and HLA in healthy donors (dated by TCRdb to 2017 to 2019). In the study overall: An earlier analysis of approximately 640 of the donors reported roughly 300 Gb of sequence data and roughly 100 million unique TCR beta sequences from roughly 180 million T cells. In addition to the first cohort of several hundred subjects, a separate validation cohort of some 120 different subjects was used. Of the approximately 400 genotyped donors, 81% were placed in the genetic ancestry cluster associated with self-reported Caucasian donors. Alongside the repertoire data, information on donor age, sex, ethnicity and CMV serostatus was compiled. Every discovery cohort repertoire had been produced on one sequencing platform. The study profiled the T cell repertoires of more than 500 subjects by immunosequencing and related them to cytomegalovirus serostatus. The study combined high-throughput TCR immunosequencing, statistical association of individual TCRs with disease status, and machine learning to predict cytomegalovirus infection status. Four or five DR-DQ haplotypes were handled as single units for association and clustering because linkage in the cohort was strong. In the later analysis, no new phenotypic data were used to find candidate immune exposures; instead, reliance was placed on TCR beta sequences and their occurrence across donors. A later analysis re-analyzed previously published TCR beta repertoires from roughly 600 donors and added high-resolution HLA genotyping to study TCR occurrence patterns. The study aimed to test whether cataloging public T cell receptors could reveal signatures of past pathogen exposure. An early release that covered fewer than 800 HLA-typed donors contained 250 to 350 gigabases of sequencing data and tens of millions of unique TCR sequences. To decide whether each TCR beta V gene segment behaved as functional or pseudogenic, an earlier analysis of some 580 of the donors relied on high-throughput TCR beta sequencing. The number of typed donors differed by locus: roughly 629-640 for A, B, C, DRB1 and DQB1; about 520 for DQA1; some 610 for DPA1; and about 470 for DPB1. Both class I and class II loci were covered by HLA typing, at four-digit resolution. In a later genetic analysis, genome-wide SNP genotypes for about 65% of the roughly 670 donors were used, and that subset was treated as a discovery cohort. Among some 400 genotyped donors of the cohort, an average of around 250,000 unique TCR beta nucleotide sequences was sequenced per donor, of which 15% to 20% were non-productive.

Here is what the overall study found, with its caveats: Some IMGT-functional V segments, including TRBV6-2 and TRBV6-3, could not be told apart with the 87-base-pair reads, so those segments were excluded. Linkage disequilibrium might explain the correlated functional status among segregating V segments, but an unknown experimental factor could not be excluded. A further reported finding was that TCR beta sequences accurately predicted the HLA-A and HLA-B alleles for most subjects in the first cohort. The study gave a list of around 170 TCR beta chains associated with cytomegalovirus. A group of highly shared sequence variants was considered likely to be a technical artifact of the sequencing pipeline. In a later genetic analysis, a missense DCLRE1C variant was associated with V-gene and J-gene trimming of TCR beta chains, and the association was replicated in an independent cohort. The cohort was sequenced for TCR beta chains only, and without alpha or paired-chain data the features that could be detected were limited. Around 16 rarely observed V segments, including chromosome 9 orphons, were excluded from the earlier analysis of a few hundred of the donors because counts were too low. Across donors, most TCR sequences were observed very rarely, whereas some public TCRs were present in many individuals. The authors suggested that the approach could potentially be generalized to other disease states and immunological phenotypes. Compared with the approximately 710-donor mean, donors in an Asian-associated ancestry cluster had fewer N-insertions in productive TCRs, according to a later genetic analysis. Compared with equally common non-associated chains, HLA-associated TCR beta chains in a later analysis were more clonally expanded and had lower generation probabilities. In an earlier analysis of fewer than 700 of the donors, most TCR beta V segments appeared in productive rearrangements about 90% or about 30% of the time, broadly matching IMGT annotations. Three of the identified cytomegalovirus-associated TCR beta chains were confirmed in vitro to be specific for cytomegalovirus antigens. Because HLA typing was unavailable for some donors at each locus, only the typed subset was used in association tests. In a later analysis, several top co-occurrence clusters were reported to appear linked to parvovirus B19, influenza, CMV and Epstein-Barr virus. The classifier was reported to diagnose cytomegalovirus status with high specificity and sensitivity in both the original and validation cohorts. In a later analysis, around 17,000 TCR beta sequences were associated with specific HLA alleles at a false discovery rate of 0.05. A later analysis found that most CMV-associated TCR beta chains appeared HLA-restricted, with HLA associations seemingly driven largely by CMV exposure. Sequencing depth was assumed to be roughly uniform across donors in the presence/absence analyses, though that assumption may not hold. When HLA alleles, especially DR and DQ, strongly co-occurred, attributing TCR associations to individual alleles was difficult. According to a later analysis, TCR association rates differed among HLA loci, with DRB1 alleles showing the most associated TCRs and HLA-C alleles showing the fewest. For the cohort, immune exposure information was limited to CMV serostatus.

The cohort consisted of fewer than 700 healthy bone marrow donors. All cohort members were sampled while nominally healthy, although unrecorded immune exposures were likely present. The donor tested CMV seropositive and was one of the 289 seropositive cohort members. Every donor gave a peripheral blood sample, and the peripheral blood mononuclear cells from that sample were used for TCR beta sequencing. The Qiagen DNeasy Blood Extraction Kit was used to extract genomic DNA from the blood cell samples. The germline V gene specifies SGHAT as CDR1 and FQNNGV as CDR2. V gives up 4 bases and J gives up 5 bases, and the segment between their germline ends measures 21 bases. The CDR3 goes from the cysteine to the phenylalanine over 17 residues. Only the CDR3 region is kept as DNA, spanning 51 bases read in frame from base 1. Receptors were amplified or captured by the immunoSEQ multiplex PCR assay. A mixture of 60 forward primers for TCR Vbeta segments and 13 reverse primers for TCR Jbeta segments was used in the multiplex PCR. The CDR3 region of rearranged TCR beta genes was amplified from genomic DNA with a multiplex PCR assay. Amplified TCR beta libraries were sequenced as 87-base-pair reads on the Illumina HiSeq System. The authors' pipeline ran thus. Across the 670 or so repertoires, a later analysis counted 78 million or so unique TCR beta chains, about 10 million of which were shared by at least two donors. To remove PCR and sequencing errors, raw reads were error-corrected and collapsed into unique sequences using a nearest-neighbor algorithm that merged closely related sequences. CDR3 sequences were aligned to IMGT reference sequences to assign V, D and J gene segments. For a sequence to be retained, a match of at least six nucleotides to both a V gene segment and a J gene segment was required. A rearrangement counted as productive if the CDR3 had no stop codons and remained in frame with V and J, and every other rearrangement counted as non-productive. Following IMGT convention, CDR3 was defined as the stretch from the second conserved V-encoded cysteine up to the conserved J-encoded phenylalanine. The earlier analysis of 500 to 750 of the donors excluded any sequence lacking an unambiguous match to a single V gene segment. An earlier analysis of fewer than 650 of the donors classified V segments as functional when productive rearrangements were above 56.7% and as segregating when the standard deviation between donors was above 5%. To diagnose cytomegalovirus status from the catalog of TCR beta chain sequences, a statistical classification framework was built. In a later analysis, TCR nucleotide sequences were compared against IMGT/GENE-DB human TR gene sequences so that V and J genes could be assigned. Using the TCRdist pipeline, a later analysis assigned CDR3 sequences along with most-parsimonious VDJ recombination scenarios. In a later analysis, every TCR beta chain was defined by the combination of its CDR3 amino acid sequence and its V-gene family, and reads without a unique V-gene family were dropped. A later analysis removed over 500 highly shared, low-generation-probability nucleotide sequences to deal with suspected cross-contamination and a sequencing artifact. For each public chain, a later analysis derived a clonal expansion index from normalized ranks of inferred template counts within each repertoire. Generation probabilities in a later analysis came from a VDJ recombination model fitted to out-of-frame rearrangements, and those results were checked against IGoR. Hypergeometric tests were used in a later analysis to score TCR-TCR, TCR-HLA and TCR-CMV co-occurrence, with a repertoire-size bias correction applied to the TCR pairs. A later analysis estimated false discovery rates by permuting HLA or CMV assignments 20 times. In a later analysis, co-occurring TCRs were grouped using DBSCAN, with TCRdist sequence similarity added in when clustering inside HLA-allele-positive subsets. Repertoires with fewer than 30,000 or more than 120,000 public chains were left out of co-occurrence clustering, as were roughly five repertoires with anomalous nucleotide sharing. TCRdb limited this immuneACCESS table to in-frame rearrangements with V and J called. A share of clones is missing; checked studies link under half to unresolved V genes, and the rest is unexplained. The V and J calls and clone size come from that table; D and trimming were worked out from the DNA. The sample table lists more than 100,000 clones, around 60% of them with a count of one. The top ten constitute more than 8.5% of the sample.

The chain was built from TRBV11-2 and TRBJ2-1; perhaps TRBD2 is the D gene, with 7 bases matching. Sequencing used PBMCs. The TCR originated in a man between 35 and 55 years old in good health and CMV-seropositive. The sequenced DNA: TGTGCCAGCAGCTACCCCTTGGGAGGGGGAACACACAATGAGCAGTTCTTC. This sequence encodes CASSYPLGGGTHNEQFF.